This T cell receptor beta chain emerged from a study of T-cell memory formation after mild COVID-19. About this clonotype itself: No antigen is known for it.

A single record per CDR3 protein comes from TCRdb applying MiXCR to the 5' RACE reads. This table holds over 70,000 distinct CDR3 sequences, around 13% found once. J gave up 1 base and V 3 bases, and 6 bases lay outside the gene matches. The CDR3 covers 17 residues. Study-level results: In pre-infection memory, a portion of responding clones appeared, which suggested that cross-reactive memory joined.

Sequencing input: PBMCs or a T cell subset sorted from them (not recorded which). The V and J genes are TRBV12-3 or TRBV12-4 and TRBJ2-6; 7 bases line up with TRBD1. The clonotype originates from an adult woman who had mild COVID-19 (a few samples of this study predate the infection). Cell type and time point are not known. The CDR3 coding sequence is TGTGCCAGCAGTTTTGACAGGGTCTGGTCTGGGGCCAACGTCCTGACTTTC. The encoded protein is CASSFDRVWSGANVLTF.